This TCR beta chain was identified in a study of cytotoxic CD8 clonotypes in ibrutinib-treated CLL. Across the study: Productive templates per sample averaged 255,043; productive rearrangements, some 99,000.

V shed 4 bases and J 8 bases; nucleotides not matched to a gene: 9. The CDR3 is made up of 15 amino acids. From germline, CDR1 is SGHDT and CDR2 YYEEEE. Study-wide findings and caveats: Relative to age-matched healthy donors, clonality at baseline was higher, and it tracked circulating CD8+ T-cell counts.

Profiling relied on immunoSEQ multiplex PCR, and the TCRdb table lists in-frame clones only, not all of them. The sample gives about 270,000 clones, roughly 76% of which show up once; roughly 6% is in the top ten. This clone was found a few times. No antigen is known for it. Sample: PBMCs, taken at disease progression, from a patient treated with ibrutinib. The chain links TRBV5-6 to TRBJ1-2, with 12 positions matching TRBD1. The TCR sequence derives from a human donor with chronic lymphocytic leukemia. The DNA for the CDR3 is TGTGCCAGCAGCCTGCCGGGACAGGGGGCTAACGGCTACACCTTC. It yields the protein CASSLPGQGANGYTF.